This is a list of T cell receptor beta chains from one sample in a study of blood T cell repertoires in COVID-19. Produced via immunoSEQ multiplex PCR; TCRdb's table is partial and in-frame only. The sample lists 300,000 or so clones; just under 85% were seen once. Sequenced sample: peripheral blood. These receptors were collected from a woman in her forties or fifties with active or convalescent COVID-19. Each CDR3 is given with its conserved first and last residue. Fields, in order: J gene, V gene, CDR3 protein.

J gene: TRBJ1-6; V gene: TRBV21-1; CDR3 protein: CASSSRDRGGSPLHF
J gene: TRBJ1-5; V gene: TRBV27; CDR3 protein: CASSLYGGLGQPQHF
J gene: TRBJ2-1; V gene: TRBV7-2; CDR3 protein: CASSLSLVSYNEQFF
J gene: TRBJ1-2; V gene: TRBV7-9; CDR3 protein: CASSFRGGHGYTF
J gene: TRBJ2-7; V gene: TRBV19; CDR3 protein: CASSKGTGFEQYF
J gene: TRBJ1-1; V gene: TRBV5-1; CDR3 protein: CASSRTGVHTEAFF
J gene: TRBJ2-5; V gene: TRBV28; CDR3 protein: CASNLQGHQETQYF
J gene: TRBJ2-3; V gene: TRBV7-9; CDR3 protein: CASSLASVEDRTDTQYF
J gene: TRBJ2-1; V gene: TRBV19; CDR3 protein: CASSISGGSYNEQFF
J gene: TRBJ1-2; V gene: TRBV10-3; CDR3 protein: CAINAGTGKSGGYTF
J gene: TRBJ2-1; V gene: TRBV5-6; CDR3 protein: CASSLGLYNEQFF
J gene: TRBJ1-3; V gene: TRBV19; CDR3 protein: CASRTVARSGNTIYF
J gene: TRBJ2-3; V gene: TRBV4-1; CDR3 protein: CASSQYGLRVTDTQYF
J gene: TRBJ1-4; V gene: TRBV5-5; CDR3 protein: CASSPRDRDGKLFF
J gene: TRBJ1-2; V gene: TRBV2; CDR3 protein: CASIGTGRYGYTF
J gene: TRBJ1-4; V gene: TRBV11-3; CDR3 protein: CASSPAPRDATNEKLFF
J gene: TRBJ1-6; V gene: TRBV5-1; CDR3 protein: CASSLVTGGGSPLHF
J gene: TRBJ1-1; V gene: TRBV6-5; CDR3 protein: CASRPVGGNAEAFF